A single T cell receptor beta chain is shown here with its context. Authors' processing steps: It was from reference gene primer amplification that nucleated cell counts were estimated. The method was immunoSEQ multiplex PCR; TCRdb's version includes in-frame clones alone and lacks a portion of them. V, J and clone size derive from that table, while D and trimming were established from the DNA sequence. Of some 68,000 clones in the sample, about 79% are singletons; the top ten hold approximately 28%. The data originate from a study of blood T cell repertoires in COVID-19. CDR3 length: 15 amino acids. Looked up from germline, CDR1 is KGHSH and CDR2 is LQKENI. Trimming stripped 6 bases from V and 2 bases from J, with 16 bases between.

The rearrangement joins TRBV18 to TRBJ1-2; D ambiguous. Sequences were obtained from peripheral blood. The receptor was derived from a man aged 65-85 years with acute or convalescent COVID-19. DNA of the CDR3: TGTGCCAGCTCTCAACTAATGGAACCCAACTATGGCTACACCTTC. It yields the protein CASSQLMEPNYGYTF.